This TCR beta chain is drawn from a study of T cells after yellow fever vaccination. Study-level background: With SMART-Seq v4 Ultra Low Input, the fractions containing low cell numbers were prepared.

The sample holds many counts of this clonotype. Unmatched junction bases numbered 9, after V lost 10 bases and J lost 2 bases. The CDR3 totals 16 residues. CDR1 and CDR2 (germline): ENHRY, SYGVKD. As TCR cDNA was made by 5'RACE template switching, a universal primer site and UMIs were added. TCRdb reprocessed the 5' RACE reads with MiXCR, giving one entry per CDR3 protein. The repertoire holds over 120,000 distinct CDR3 sequences, with under 7% as singletons. This chain links TRBV10-3 with TRBJ2-6, with 9 bases identical to TRBD1. The clonotype comes from a man aged 25-40 years who received the YFV17D yellow fever vaccine. The input for sequencing was CD4+ T cells sorted from PBMCs, taken 10 days after the yellow fever booster vaccination. This CDR3 is CATLGQGRAGANVLTF. For the CDR3, the DNA is TGTGCCACCCTTGGACAGGGGAGAGCTGGGGCCAACGTCCTGACTTTC.